Following are 9 T cell receptor beta chains from one sample sequenced in a study of graft-versus-host responses after intestinal transplantation. These receptors are not linked to any known antigen. Libraries were prepared by immunoSEQ multiplex PCR; TCRdb keeps only in-frame clonotypes and omits some of them. The data show around 71,000 clones, approximately 93% seen once. The sample here was unstimulated CD8+ T cells sorted from spleen or lymph node cells, taken before intestinal transplant. The receptors originated from a human donor who received an intestinal transplant.

V is TRBV30 and J is TRBJ2-3, with 8 bases matching TRBD1. The V segment lost 4 bases and the J segment 7 bases; nucleotides outside the gene matches: 16. This CDR3 is built from 16 residues. Looked up from germline, CDR1 is GTSNPN and CDR2 is SVGIG (reference sequence). As DNA, the CDR3 is TGTGCCTGGACCAGGGGTAGGACAGGGATGGGAAATACGCAGTATTTT. This sequence encodes CAWTRGRTGMGNTQYF.

CDR3 in DNA: TGCGCCAGCAGCCAAGACCCTTATAGCAATCAGCCCCAGCATTTT. As protein: CASSQDPYSNQPQHF. The chain has TRBV4-1 and TRBJ1-5, with D unresolved. V was pared by 0 bases and J by 0 bases, with 6 bases between. The CDR3 covers 15 residues. The germline gives CDR1 MGHRA, CDR2 YSYEKL.

The chain has TRBV19 and TRBJ2-7, with 7 nucleotides matching TRBD2. The germline gives CDR1 LNHDA, CDR2 SQIVND (reference sequence). The CDR3 length is 14 residues. J lost 4 bases, V lost 8 bases, and 11 bases had no gene match. CDR3 residues: CASAFGAGDYEQYF. The CDR3 DNA is TGTGCCAGTGCCTTTGGGGCGGGGGATTACGAGCAGTACTTC.

This chain joins TRBV4-1 and TRBJ2-2; D might be TRBD2 (5 bases). The CDR3 length is 15 residues. Germline assignment: CDR1 MGHRA and CDR2 YSYEKL. V was pared by 1 base and J by 0 bases, with 6 bases between. CDR3 region: CASSQAGTNTGELFF. In DNA, the CDR3 is TGCGCCAGCAGCCAAGCCGGGACGAACACCGGGGAGCTGTTTTTT.

The rearrangement joins TRBV5-8 to TRBJ2-7; 9 bases align to TRBD2. The V gene's germline CDR1 is SGHTS and CDR2 YDEGEE. With 4 bases clipped from V and 1 base from J, the junction kept 6 bases outside the gene matches. The CDR3 extends over 15 amino acids. As DNA, the CDR3 is TGTGCCAGCAGCGGTAGCGGGAGTCCGTCCTACGAGCAGTACTTC. This gives the protein CASSGSGSPSYEQYF.

The chain uses TRBV5-8 and TRBJ2-3; 7 bases align to TRBD2. Germline CDR1 reads SGHTS; CDR2 reads YDEGEE. Losses at the gene ends were 0 bases for V and 8 bases for J; bases not matched to a gene: 3. This CDR3 has 13 residues. The CDR3 spells CASSLGLAATQYF. CDR3 DNA sequence: TGTGCCAGCAGCTTGGGACTAGCCGCTACGCAGTATTTT.

This sequence joins TRBV19 and TRBJ1-1, with a possible D match to TRBD1 (5 bases). This CDR3 has 16 amino acids. The V and J ends lost 1 base and 3 bases respectively, with 15 bases between them. CDR1 and CDR2 (germline): LNHDA, SQIVND (reference sequence). CDR3 amino acids: CASSIGAGLSDTEAFF. Written as DNA, the CDR3 is TGTGCCAGTAGTATAGGAGCGGGGCTTTCGGACACTGAAGCTTTCTTT. Filled out from reference TRBV19 and TRBJ1-1, the complete variable domain reads DGGITQSPKYLFRKEGQNVTLSCEQNLNHDAMYWYRQDPGQGLRLIYYSQIVNDFQKGDIAEGYSVSREKKESFPLTVTSAQKNPTAFYLCASSIGAGLSDTEAFFGQGTRLTVV.

The gene calls are TRBV27 and TRBJ2-5; D not resolved. Germline loops: CDR1 MNHEY, CDR2 SMNVEV (reference sequence). The V gene lost 3 bases and the J gene lost 2 bases, with 7 bases spanning the gap. This CDR3 is 13 amino acids long. The chain's CDR3 is CASSFGRQETQYF. The CDR3 DNA follows: TGTGCCAGCAGTTTCGGACGTCAAGAGACCCAGTACTTC.

In this sample, this clone turned up a few times. This sample also contains other DNA sequences that code for the same CDR3. The chain links TRBV6-1 to TRBJ2-7; D is possibly TRBD1 or TRBD2 (7 bases each). This CDR3 is built from 15 residues. Germline V gene lookup returns CDR1 MNHNS and CDR2 SASEGT. V was pared by 1 base and J by 3 bases, with 13 bases between. The CDR3 region has the DNA TGTGCCAGCAGTGAAGGGGAGGGACAGCTCTACGAGCAGTACTTC. It translates to CASSEGEGQLYEQYF.